A selection of T cell receptor beta chains follows, all from one sample in a study of T-cell memory formation after mild COVID-19. TCRdb redid the calling of the 5' RACE reads with MiXCR, one entry per CDR3 protein. The sample lists 350,000 to 500,000 distinct CDR3 sequences; about a quarter were seen once. Sequencing was done on a sample of PBMCs or a T cell subset sorted from them (not recorded which). The source of these receptors is an adult woman who had mild COVID-19 (a few samples of this study predate the infection). Cell type and time point are not known. The CDR3 runs from the conserved cysteine through the conserved F or W. The D gene is left open where the match is weak. Expanded clones get a size class; other rows say once, few or many, or leave the size out.

j_gene	v_gene	d_gene	abundance	CDR3nt	CDR3aa
TRBJ1-1	TRBV29-1	-	few	TGCAGCGTCAGAATGGGAAGGAAGAGCACTGAAGCTTTCTTT	CSVRMGRKSTEAFF
TRBJ2-7	TRBV21-1	-	-	TGTGCCAGCAGCCACGGGGCGGGAGAGAAATACGAGCAGTACTTC	CASSHGAGEKYEQYF
TRBJ2-3	TRBV6-6	-	-	TGTGCCAGCAGTTACGGGTCGACTAGCACAGATACGCAGTATTTT	CASSYGSTSTDTQYF
TRBJ2-5	TRBV5-1	-	many	TGCGCCAGCGGGCTCAGGCTTGGGCGAGAGACCCAGTACTTC	CASGLRLGRETQYF
TRBJ2-7	TRBV7-9	-	few	TGTGCCAGCAGCTTTGGTGACGAGCAGTACTTC	CASSFGDEQYF
TRBJ2-1	TRBV7-6	-	once	TGTGCCAGCAGCTTAGCCCCTGGAGGGGTAGCGGCCCCCTATCCCTACAATGAGCAGTTCTTC	CASSLAPGGVAAPYPYNEQFF
TRBJ2-5	TRBV7-2	-	few	TGTGCCAGCAGCCAAGGGACCGCAGTTTTGCGCTACTTC	CASSQGTAVLRYF
TRBJ1-1	TRBV6-5	TRBD1	-	TGTGCCAGCAGTCCCCATGACGGGGACAGAATAGCTTTCTTT	CASSPHDGDRIAFF
TRBJ2-2	TRBV5-5	-	-	TGTGCCAGCAGCTTGGCCCAGGACCCCCGTGCAGCGGGGGAGCTGTTTTTT	CASSLAQDPRAAGELFF
TRBJ2-7	TRBV12-3/TRBV12-4	-	-	TGTGCCAGCAGTCCTAGGTACAACGAGCAGTACTTC	CASSPRYNEQYF
TRBJ1-1	TRBV20-1	TRBD1	few	TGCAGTGCTACACCACAGGGGTCTACTGAAGCTTTCTTT	CSATPQGSTEAFF
TRBJ2-2	TRBV27	TRBD1	-	TGTGCCAGCAGTTTATTTGGGACAGGGGGCGACACCGGGGAGCTGTTTTTT	CASSLFGTGGDTGELFF
TRBJ1-4	TRBV6-1	-	-	TGTGCCAGCCGGACAGCAACTAATGAAAAACTGTTTTTT	CASRTATNEKLFF
TRBJ1-1	TRBV5-6	TRBD1	-	TGTGCCAGCAGCTTGGGACAGGGGATGGGGAACACTGAAGCTTTCTTT	CASSLGQGMGNTEAFF
TRBJ2-2	TRBV6-6	-	few	TGTGCCAGCAGCCCGGGACTTTTCGGCACCGGGGAGCTGTTTTTT	CASSPGLFGTGELFF
TRBJ2-1	TRBV5-1	-	few	TGCGCCAGCAGCCGCCGGAGGGGTGAGCAGTTCTTC	CASSRRRGEQFF
TRBJ2-6	TRBV12-3/TRBV12-4	TRBD1	few	TGTGCCAGCACTTTAGGGGACAGGGCACTCTCTGGGGCCAACGTCCTGACTTTC	CASTLGDRALSGANVLTF
TRBJ2-4	TRBV9	-	few	TGTGCCAGCAGCGTCTCAGGGGCCGTAGACATTCAGTACTTC	CASSVSGAVDIQYF
TRBJ2-1	TRBV10-3	-	-	TGTGCCATCAGTGAGTCAGGTAGGGGCTCCTACAATGAGCAGTTCTTC	CAISESGRGSYNEQFF
TRBJ2-7	TRBV25-1	-	few	TGTGCCAGCAGTGGGCCTAACTACGAGCAGTACTTC	CASSGPNYEQYF
TRBJ1-1	TRBV7-9	-	-	TGTGCCAGCAGCGGCAGACAGGCTGAAGCTTTCTTT	CASSGRQAEAFF
TRBJ2-7	TRBV5-1	TRBD1	few	TGCGCCAGCAGCCAGGGACAGAACTCCTACGAGCAGTACTTC	CASSQGQNSYEQYF
TRBJ2-3	TRBV10-3	-	-	TGTGCCATCAGGAAGGACAAAGGCACAGATACGCAGTATTTT	CAIRKDKGTDTQYF
TRBJ2-1	TRBV7-7	TRBD2	few	TGTGCTAGCAGCCCAACTAGCGGGAAGGTGAACAATGAGCAGTTCTTC	CASSPTSGKVNNEQFF
TRBJ2-4	TRBV29-1	-	few	TGCAGCGTCCCCGGCTTAGCCAAAAACATTCAGTACTTC	CSVPGLAKNIQYF
TRBJ1-3	TRBV3-1	-	once	TGTGCCAGCAGCCAAGATATCATTTTTGGCAGCGACGAAAACGAATGGTACTCTGGAAACACCATATATTTT	CASSQDIIFGSDENEWYSGNTIYF
TRBJ2-5	TRBV5-6	TRBD1	-	TGTGCCAGCAGCGCGAACAGGGGGCCCGGGGAGACCCAGTACTTC	CASSANRGPGETQYF
TRBJ1-2	TRBV7-9	-	-	TGTGCCAGCAGCGATAACGGGAACTATGGCTACACCTTC	CASSDNGNYGYTF
TRBJ2-7	TRBV4-3	TRBD1	-	TGCGCCAGCAGCGAAGGGACAGGAGGCTCCTACGAGCAGTACTTC	CASSEGTGGSYEQYF
TRBJ1-1	TRBV29-1	TRBD1	few	TGCAGCGTTATGAAACAGGGGTATAACACTGAAGCTTTCTTT	CSVMKQGYNTEAFF
TRBJ2-4	TRBV11-2	TRBD1	few	TGTGCCAGCAGCTCGGACAGGGGGCCGAACATTCAGTACTTC	CASSSDRGPNIQYF
TRBJ2-5	TRBV7-6	-	-	TGTGCCAGCAGCCACCGGGAAAATCAAGAGACCCAGTACTTC	CASSHRENQETQYF
TRBJ2-1	TRBV7-9	TRBD2	few	TGTGCCAGCAGCTTAGCTGGCGGGAGGGCCGGTGGAAATGAGCAGTTCTTC	CASSLAGGRAGGNEQFF
TRBJ2-2	TRBV7-2	-	few	TGTGCCAGCGGCACACGAGCGGTCGGGGAGCTGTTTTTT	CASGTRAVGELFF
TRBJ2-1	TRBV7-6	TRBD2	many	TGTGCCAGCAGCTTATTCCCGTCTAGCGGGGGGGATAGCTCCTACAATGAGCAGTTCTTC	CASSLFPSSGGDSSYNEQFF
TRBJ1-2	TRBV7-2	-	few	TGTGCCAGCAGCGGCCCGGGGGGCGTTCCTCCTAGCTATGGCTACACCTTC	CASSGPGGVPPSYGYTF
TRBJ2-1	TRBV13	TRBD2	-	TGTGCCAGCAGCTTAGAATTAGCGGGAGGGACTGGGAATGAGCAGTTCTTC	CASSLELAGGTGNEQFF
TRBJ2-1	TRBV12-3/TRBV12-4	TRBD2	few	TGTGCCAGCAGCACTAGCGGGAGTGGGTACAATGAGCAGTTCTTC	CASSTSGSGYNEQFF
TRBJ2-5	TRBV9	-	few	TGTGCCAGCAGCGTAGGGACCTGGGGAGAGACCCAGTACTTC	CASSVGTWGETQYF
TRBJ2-5	TRBV7-9	-	few	TGTGCCAGCAGTCGAGCCTACCAAGAGACCCAGTACTTC	CASSRAYQETQYF
TRBJ2-1	TRBV25-1	-	-	TGTGCCAGCAGTGAGGAGGGGGGCGAGCAGTTCTTC	CASSEEGGEQFF
TRBJ2-1	TRBV7-2	-	many	TGTGCCAGCAGCTCCCCAGGGGCAGGGTATGGGGGGAGCTCCTACAATGAGCAGTTCTTC	CASSSPGAGYGGSSYNEQFF
TRBJ2-3	TRBV7-9	TRBD2	-	TGTGCCAGCAGCTCTAGCGGGAGGGGTGCAGATACGCAGTATTTT	CASSSSGRGADTQYF
TRBJ2-1	TRBV6-1	TRBD2	-	TGTGCCAGCAGTGATGCGGGGGGGCGCAATGAGCAGTTCTTC	CASSDAGGRNEQFF
TRBJ1-5	TRBV5-1	-	-	TGCGCCAGCAGCTTATCGTGGGATCAGCCCCAGCATTTT	CASSLSWDQPQHF
TRBJ2-1	TRBV4-1	-	-	TGCGCCAGCAGCCGGTCCGGGACTGGTGAGCAGTTCTTC	CASSRSGTGEQFF